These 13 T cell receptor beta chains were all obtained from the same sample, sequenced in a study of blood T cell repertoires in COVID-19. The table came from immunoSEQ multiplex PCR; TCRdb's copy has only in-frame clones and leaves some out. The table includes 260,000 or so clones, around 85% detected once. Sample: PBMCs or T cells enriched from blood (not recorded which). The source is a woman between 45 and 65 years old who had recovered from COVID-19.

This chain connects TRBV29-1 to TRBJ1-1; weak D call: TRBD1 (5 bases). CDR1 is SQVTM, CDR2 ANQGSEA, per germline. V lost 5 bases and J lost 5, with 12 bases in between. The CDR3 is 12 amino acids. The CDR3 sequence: CSVSLGGTEAFF. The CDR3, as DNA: TGCAGCGTTTCCCTCGGGGGAACTGAAGCTTTCTTT.

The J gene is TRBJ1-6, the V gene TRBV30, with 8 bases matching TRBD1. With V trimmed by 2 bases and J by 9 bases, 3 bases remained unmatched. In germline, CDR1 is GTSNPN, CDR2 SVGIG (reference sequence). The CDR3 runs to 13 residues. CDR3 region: CAWSLQGGSPLHF. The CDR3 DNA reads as TGTGCCTGGAGTCTACAGGGGGGTTCACCCCTCCACTTT.

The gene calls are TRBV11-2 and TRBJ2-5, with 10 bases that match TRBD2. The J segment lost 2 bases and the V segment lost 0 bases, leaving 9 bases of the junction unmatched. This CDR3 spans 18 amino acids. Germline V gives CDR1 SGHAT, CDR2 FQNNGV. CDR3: CASSLEGVGSGGQETQYF. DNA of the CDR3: TGTGCCAGCAGCTTAGAAGGGGTCGGTAGCGGGGGGCAAGAGACCCAGTACTTC.

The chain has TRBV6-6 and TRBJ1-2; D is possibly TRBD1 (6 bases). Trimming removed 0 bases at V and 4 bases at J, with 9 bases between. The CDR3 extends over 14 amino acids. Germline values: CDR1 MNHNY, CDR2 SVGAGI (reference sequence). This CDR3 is CASSYSIGGYGYTF. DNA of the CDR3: TGTGCCAGCAGTTACTCGATAGGGGGCTATGGCTACACCTTC.

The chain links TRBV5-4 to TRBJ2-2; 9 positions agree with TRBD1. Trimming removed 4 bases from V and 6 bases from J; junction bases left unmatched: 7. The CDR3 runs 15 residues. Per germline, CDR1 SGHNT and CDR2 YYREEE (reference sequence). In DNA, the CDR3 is TGTGCCAGCAGCCCGGGACAGGGAATGGCCGGGGAGCTGTTTTTT. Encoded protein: CASSPGQGMAGELFF.

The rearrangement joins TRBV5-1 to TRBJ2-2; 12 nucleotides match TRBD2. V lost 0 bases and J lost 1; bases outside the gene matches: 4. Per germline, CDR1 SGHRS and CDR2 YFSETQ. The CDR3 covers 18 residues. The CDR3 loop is CASSLVPLAGGNTGELFF. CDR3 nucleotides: TGCGCCAGCAGCTTGGTTCCACTAGCGGGGGGGAACACCGGGGAGCTGTTTTTT.

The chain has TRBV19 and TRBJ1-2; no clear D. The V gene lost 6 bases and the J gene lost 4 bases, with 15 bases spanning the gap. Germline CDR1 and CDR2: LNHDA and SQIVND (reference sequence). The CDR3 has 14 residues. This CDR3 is CASRSTGFGYGYTF. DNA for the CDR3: TGTGCCAGTAGAAGTACCGGGTTCGGCTATGGCTACACCTTC.

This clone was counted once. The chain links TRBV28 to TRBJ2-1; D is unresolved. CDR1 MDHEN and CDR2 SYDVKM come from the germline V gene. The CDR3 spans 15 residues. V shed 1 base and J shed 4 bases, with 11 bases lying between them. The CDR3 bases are TGTGCCAGCAGTTTATCAGGATTCAGGTACAATGAGCAGTTCTTC. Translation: CASSLSGFRYNEQFF.

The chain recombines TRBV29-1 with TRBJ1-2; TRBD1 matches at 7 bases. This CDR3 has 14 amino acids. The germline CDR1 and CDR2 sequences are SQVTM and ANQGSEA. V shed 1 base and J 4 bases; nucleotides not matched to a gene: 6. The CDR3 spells CSVEGGQKFYGYTF. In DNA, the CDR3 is TGCAGCGTTGAAGGGGGACAGAAGTTCTATGGCTACACCTTC.

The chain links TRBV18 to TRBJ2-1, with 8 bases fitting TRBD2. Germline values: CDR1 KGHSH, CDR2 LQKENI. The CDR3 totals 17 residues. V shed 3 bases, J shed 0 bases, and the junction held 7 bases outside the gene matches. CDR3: CASSPSPGGYSYNEQFF. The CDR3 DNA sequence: TGTGCCAGCTCACCCTCGCCGGGGGGGTACTCCTACAATGAGCAGTTCTTC.

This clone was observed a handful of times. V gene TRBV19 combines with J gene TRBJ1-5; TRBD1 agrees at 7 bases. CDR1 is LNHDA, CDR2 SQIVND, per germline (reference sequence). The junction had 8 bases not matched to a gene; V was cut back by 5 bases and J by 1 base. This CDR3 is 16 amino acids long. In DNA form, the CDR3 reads TGTGCCAGTAGTCCCTGGACAGGAGGAAGCAATCAGCCCCAGCATTTT. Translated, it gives CASSPWTGGSNQPQHF. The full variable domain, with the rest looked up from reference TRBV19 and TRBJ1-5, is DGGITQSPKYLFRKEGQNVTLSCEQNLNHDAMYWYRQDPGQGLRLIYYSQIVNDFQKGDIAEGYSVSREKKESFPLTVTSAQKNPTAFYLCASSPWTGGSNQPQHFGDGTRLSIL.

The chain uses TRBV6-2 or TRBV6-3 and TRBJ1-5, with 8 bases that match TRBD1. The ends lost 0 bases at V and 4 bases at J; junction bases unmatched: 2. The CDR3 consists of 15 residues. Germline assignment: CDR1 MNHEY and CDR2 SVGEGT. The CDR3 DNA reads TGTGCCAGCAGTTACTCGACAGGGGCAAATCAGCCCCAGCATTTT. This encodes CASSYSTGANQPQHF.

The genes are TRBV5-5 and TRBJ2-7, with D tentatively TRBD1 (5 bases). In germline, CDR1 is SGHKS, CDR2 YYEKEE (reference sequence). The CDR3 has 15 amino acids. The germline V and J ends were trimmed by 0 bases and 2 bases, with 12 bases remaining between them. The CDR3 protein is CASSLAAGFTYEQYF. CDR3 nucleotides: TGTGCCAGCAGCTTGGCTGCAGGGTTTACCTACGAGCAGTACTTC.